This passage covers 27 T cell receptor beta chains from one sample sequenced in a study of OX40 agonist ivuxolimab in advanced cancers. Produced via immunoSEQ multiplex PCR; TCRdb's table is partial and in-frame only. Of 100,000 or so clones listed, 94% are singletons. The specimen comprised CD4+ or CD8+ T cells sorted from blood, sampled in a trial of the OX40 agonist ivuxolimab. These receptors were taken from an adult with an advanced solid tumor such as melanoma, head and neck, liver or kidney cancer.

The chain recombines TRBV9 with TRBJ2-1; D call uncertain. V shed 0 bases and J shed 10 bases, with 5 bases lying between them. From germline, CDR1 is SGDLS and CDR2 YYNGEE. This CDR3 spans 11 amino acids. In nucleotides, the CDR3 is TGTGCCAGCAGCGTAGCTGGCGAGCAGTTCTTC. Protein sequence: CASSVAGEQFF.

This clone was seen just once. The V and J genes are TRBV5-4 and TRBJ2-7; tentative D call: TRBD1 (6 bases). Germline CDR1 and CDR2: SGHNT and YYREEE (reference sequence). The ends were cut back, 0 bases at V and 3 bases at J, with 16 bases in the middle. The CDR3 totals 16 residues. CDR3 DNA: TGTGCCAGCAGCTTGGGGGGTCGGGACATCCTCTACGAGCAGTACTTC. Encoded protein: CASSLGGRDILYEQYF.

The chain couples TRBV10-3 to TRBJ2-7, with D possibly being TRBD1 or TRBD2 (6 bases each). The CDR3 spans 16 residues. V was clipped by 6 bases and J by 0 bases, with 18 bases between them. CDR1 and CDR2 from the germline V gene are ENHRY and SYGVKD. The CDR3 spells CAISDVGGRSSYEQYF. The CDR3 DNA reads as TGTGCCATCAGCGATGTTGGGGGGCGATCCTCCTACGAGCAGTACTTC.

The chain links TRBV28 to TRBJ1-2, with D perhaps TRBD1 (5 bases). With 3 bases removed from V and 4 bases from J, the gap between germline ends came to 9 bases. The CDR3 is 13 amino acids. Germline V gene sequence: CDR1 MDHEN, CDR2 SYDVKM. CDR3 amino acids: CASSLGLGYGYTF. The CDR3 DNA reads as TGTGCCAGCAGTTTGGGGCTCGGCTATGGCTACACCTTC.

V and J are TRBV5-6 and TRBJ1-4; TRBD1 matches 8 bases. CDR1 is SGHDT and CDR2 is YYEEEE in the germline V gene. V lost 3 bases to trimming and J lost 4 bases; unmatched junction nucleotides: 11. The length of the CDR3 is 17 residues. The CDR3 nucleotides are TGTGCCAGCAGCTCTCCGGGCCTCACAGGGGGTAATGAAAAACTGTTTTTT. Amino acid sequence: CASSSPGLTGGNEKLFF.

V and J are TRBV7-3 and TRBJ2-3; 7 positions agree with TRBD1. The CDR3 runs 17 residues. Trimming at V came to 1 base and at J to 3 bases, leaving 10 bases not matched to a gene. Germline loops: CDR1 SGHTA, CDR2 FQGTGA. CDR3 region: CASSLSLDRQGTDTQYF. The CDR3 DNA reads TGTGCCAGCAGCTTAAGCTTGGACAGGCAAGGGACAGATACGCAGTATTTT.

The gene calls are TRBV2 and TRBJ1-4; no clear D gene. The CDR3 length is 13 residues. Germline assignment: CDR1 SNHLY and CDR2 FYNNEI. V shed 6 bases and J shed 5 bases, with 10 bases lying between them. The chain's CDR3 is CASSGEFNEKLFF. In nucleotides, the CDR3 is TGTGCCAGCAGCGGGGAGTTCAATGAAAAACTGTTTTTT.

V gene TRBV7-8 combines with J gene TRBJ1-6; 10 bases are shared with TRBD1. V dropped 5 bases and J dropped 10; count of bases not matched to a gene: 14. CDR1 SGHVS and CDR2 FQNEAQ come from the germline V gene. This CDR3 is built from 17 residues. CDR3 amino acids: CASSRNLPGQGNSPLHF. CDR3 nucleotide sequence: TGTGCCAGCAGCAGAAACCTACCGGGACAGGGGAACTCACCCCTCCACTTT.

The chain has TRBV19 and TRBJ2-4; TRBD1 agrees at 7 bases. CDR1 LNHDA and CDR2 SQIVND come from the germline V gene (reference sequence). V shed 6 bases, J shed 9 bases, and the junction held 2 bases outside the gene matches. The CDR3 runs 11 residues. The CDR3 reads CASRGTVIQYF. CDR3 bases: TGTGCCAGTAGGGGGACAGTCATTCAGTACTTC. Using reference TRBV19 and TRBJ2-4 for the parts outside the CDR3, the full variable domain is DGGITQSPKYLFRKEGQNVTLSCEQNLNHDAMYWYRQDPGQGLRLIYYSQIVNDFQKGDIAEGYSVSREKKESFPLTVTSAQKNPTAFYLCASRGTVIQYFGAGTRLSVL.

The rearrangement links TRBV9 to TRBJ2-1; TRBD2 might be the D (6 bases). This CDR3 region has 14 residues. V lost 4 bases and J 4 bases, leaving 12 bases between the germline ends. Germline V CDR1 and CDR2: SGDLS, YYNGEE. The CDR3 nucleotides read TGTGCCAGCAGCACCGGGACTCTTTACAATGAGCAGTTCTTC. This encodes CASSTGTLYNEQFF.

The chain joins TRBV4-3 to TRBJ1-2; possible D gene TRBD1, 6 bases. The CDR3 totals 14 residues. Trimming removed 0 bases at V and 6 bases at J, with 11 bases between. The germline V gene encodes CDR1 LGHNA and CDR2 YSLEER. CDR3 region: CASSQDFPGDGYTF. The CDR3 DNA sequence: TGCGCCAGCAGCCAAGATTTCCCAGGGGATGGCTACACCTTC.

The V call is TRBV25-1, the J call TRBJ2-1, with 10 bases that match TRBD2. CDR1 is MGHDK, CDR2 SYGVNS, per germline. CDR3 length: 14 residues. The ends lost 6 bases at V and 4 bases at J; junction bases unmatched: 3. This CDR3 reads CASSGLAVYNEQFF. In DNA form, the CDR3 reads TGTGCCAGCAGCGGACTAGCGGTTTACAATGAGCAGTTCTTC.

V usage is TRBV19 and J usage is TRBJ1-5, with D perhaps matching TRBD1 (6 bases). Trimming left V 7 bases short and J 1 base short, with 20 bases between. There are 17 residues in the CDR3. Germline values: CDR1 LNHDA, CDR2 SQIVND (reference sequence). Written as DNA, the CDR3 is TGTGCCAGTATACCCAGGGCAGGGGATTCGAGCAATCAGCCCCAGCATTTT. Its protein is CASIPRAGDSSNQPQHF.

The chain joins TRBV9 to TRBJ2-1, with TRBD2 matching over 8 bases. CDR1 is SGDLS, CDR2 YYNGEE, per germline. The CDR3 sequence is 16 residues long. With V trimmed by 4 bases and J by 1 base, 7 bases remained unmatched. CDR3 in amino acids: CASSSIAGQSYNEQFF. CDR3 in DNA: TGTGCCAGCAGCTCCATAGCGGGACAATCCTACAATGAGCAGTTCTTC.

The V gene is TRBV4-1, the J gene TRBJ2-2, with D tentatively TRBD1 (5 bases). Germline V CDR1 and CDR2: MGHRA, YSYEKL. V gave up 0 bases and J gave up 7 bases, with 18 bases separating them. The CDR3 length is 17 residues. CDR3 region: CASSQDRGGPPGGELFF. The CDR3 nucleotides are TGCGCCAGCAGCCAAGATAGGGGCGGACCCCCTGGCGGGGAGCTGTTTTTT.

The CDR3 loop reads CASSFAPSGTEAFF. The CDR3 DNA follows: TGTGCCAGCAGCTTCGCACCCTCGGGCACTGAAGCTTTCTTT. The chain couples TRBV5-8 to TRBJ1-1; D ambiguous. Germline-derived CDR1 and CDR2 are SGHTS and YDEGEE. This CDR3 is 14 amino acids long. With 2 bases removed from V and 4 bases from J, the gap between germline ends came to 12 bases.

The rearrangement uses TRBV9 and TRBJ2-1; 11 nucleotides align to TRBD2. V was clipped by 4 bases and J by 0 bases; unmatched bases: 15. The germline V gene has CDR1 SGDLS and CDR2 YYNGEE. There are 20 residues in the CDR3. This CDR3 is CASSRTPGLADLSSYNEQFF. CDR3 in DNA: TGTGCCAGCAGCCGAACCCCGGGACTAGCGGACCTAAGCTCCTACAATGAGCAGTTCTTC.

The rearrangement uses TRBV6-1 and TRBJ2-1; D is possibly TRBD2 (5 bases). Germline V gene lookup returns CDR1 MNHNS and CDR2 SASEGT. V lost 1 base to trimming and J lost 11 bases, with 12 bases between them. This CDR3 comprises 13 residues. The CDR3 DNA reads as TGTGCCAGCAGTGAAGTGTTAGCGAAAAAGCAGTTCTTC. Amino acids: CASSEVLAKKQFF.

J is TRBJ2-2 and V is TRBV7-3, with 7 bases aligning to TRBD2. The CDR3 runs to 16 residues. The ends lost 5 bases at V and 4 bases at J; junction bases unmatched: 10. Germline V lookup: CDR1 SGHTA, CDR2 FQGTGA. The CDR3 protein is CASSPTGGTGTGELFF. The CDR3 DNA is TGTGCCAGCAGCCCGACGGGGGGTACGGGCACCGGGGAGCTGTTTTTT.

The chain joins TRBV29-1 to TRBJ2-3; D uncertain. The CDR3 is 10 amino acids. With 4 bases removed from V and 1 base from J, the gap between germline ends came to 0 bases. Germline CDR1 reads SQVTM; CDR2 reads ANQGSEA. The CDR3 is CSVGTDTQYF. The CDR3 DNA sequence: TGCAGCGTTGGCACAGATACGCAGTATTTT.

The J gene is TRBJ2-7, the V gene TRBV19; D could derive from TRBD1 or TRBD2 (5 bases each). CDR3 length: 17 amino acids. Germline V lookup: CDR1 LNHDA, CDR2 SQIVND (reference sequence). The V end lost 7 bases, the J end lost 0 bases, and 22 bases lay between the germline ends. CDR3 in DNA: TGTGCCAGTAAACAGGACTTCACACCCCGGGGCTCCTACGAGCAGTACTTC. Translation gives CASKQDFTPRGSYEQYF. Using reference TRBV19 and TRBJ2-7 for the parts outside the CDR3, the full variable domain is DGGITQSPKYLFRKEGQNVTLSCEQNLNHDAMYWYRQDPGQGLRLIYYSQIVNDFQKGDIAEGYSVSREKKESFPLTVTSAQKNPTAFYLCASKQDFTPRGSYEQYFGPGTRLTVT.

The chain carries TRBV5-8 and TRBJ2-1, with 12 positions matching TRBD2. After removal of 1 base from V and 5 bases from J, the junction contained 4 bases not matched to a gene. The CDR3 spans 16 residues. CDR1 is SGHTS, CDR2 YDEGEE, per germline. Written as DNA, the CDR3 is TGTGCCAGCAGCTTGTGGACTAGCGGGAACAACAATGAGCAGTTCTTC. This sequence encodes CASSLWTSGNNNEQFF.

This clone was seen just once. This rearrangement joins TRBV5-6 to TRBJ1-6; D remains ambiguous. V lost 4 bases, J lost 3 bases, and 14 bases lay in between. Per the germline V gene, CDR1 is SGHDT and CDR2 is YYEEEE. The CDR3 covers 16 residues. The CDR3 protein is CASSPGGGLYNSPLHF. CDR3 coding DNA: TGTGCCAGCAGCCCCGGCGGAGGGCTCTATAATTCACCCCTCCACTTT.

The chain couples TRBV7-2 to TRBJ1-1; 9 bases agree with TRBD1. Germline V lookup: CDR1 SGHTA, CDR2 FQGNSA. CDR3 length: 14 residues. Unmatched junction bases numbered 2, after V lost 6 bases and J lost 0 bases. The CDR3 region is CASRGQGMNTEAFF. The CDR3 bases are TGTGCCAGCAGGGGACAGGGAATGAACACTGAAGCTTTCTTT.

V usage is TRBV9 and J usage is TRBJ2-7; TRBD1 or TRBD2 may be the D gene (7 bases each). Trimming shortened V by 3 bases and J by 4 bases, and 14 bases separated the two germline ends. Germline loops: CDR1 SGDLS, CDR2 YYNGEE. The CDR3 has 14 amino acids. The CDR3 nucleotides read TGTGCCAGCAGCGGGGGAGGGGGCCAGTACGAGCAGTACTTC. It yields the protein CASSGGGGQYEQYF.

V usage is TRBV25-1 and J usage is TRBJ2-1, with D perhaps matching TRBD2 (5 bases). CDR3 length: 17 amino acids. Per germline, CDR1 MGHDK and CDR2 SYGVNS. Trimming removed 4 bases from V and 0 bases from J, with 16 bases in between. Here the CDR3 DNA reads TGTGCCAGCAGTGGAAACGCGGGTTCGAGCTCCTACAATGAGCAGTTCTTC. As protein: CASSGNAGSSSYNEQFF.

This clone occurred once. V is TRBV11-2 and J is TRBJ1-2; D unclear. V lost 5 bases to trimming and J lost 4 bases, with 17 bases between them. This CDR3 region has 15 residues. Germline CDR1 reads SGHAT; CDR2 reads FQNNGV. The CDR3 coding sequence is TGTGCCAGCAGCCTCGAACCCAGTAGTATCTATGGCTACACCTTC. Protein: CASSLEPSSIYGYTF.